Following are 23 T cell receptor beta chains from one sample sequenced in a study of cytomegalovirus exposure and HLA in healthy donors. Use of 60 Vbeta and 13 Jbeta primers characterized the PCR. This table comes from immunoSEQ multiplex PCR, and its TCRdb copy is limited to in-frame clones, with some not included. The table lists some 200,000 clones, about 74% of them singletons. The sequenced sample consisted of PBMCs. The origin of the receptors is a man in his forties in good health and CMV-seronegative.

The CDR3 DNA follows: TGTGCCTGGAGTGCCTGGACTAGCGGGAGGGAAGATACGCAGTATTTT. Protein sequence: CAWSAWTSGREDTQYF. The chain is built from TRBV30 and TRBJ2-3, with 15 bases matching TRBD2. The germline V gene has CDR1 GTSNPN and CDR2 SVGIG (reference sequence). This CDR3 region has 16 residues. V shed 1 base and J 5 bases; nucleotides not matched to a gene: 4. The whole variable domain, remainder taken from reference TRBV30 and TRBJ2-3, is SQTIHQWPATLVQPVGSPLSLECTVEGTSNPNLYWYRQAAGRGLQLLFYSVGIGQISSEVPQNLSASRPQDRQFILSSKKLLLSDSGFYLCAWSAWTSGREDTQYFGPGTRLTVL.

This sequence joins TRBV7-9 and TRBJ1-1, with 7 bases fitting TRBD1. This CDR3 contains 13 residues. Germline V gene data show CDR1 as SEHNR and CDR2 as FQNEAQ (reference sequence). Trimming at V came to 6 bases and at J to 4 bases, leaving 5 bases not matched to a gene. The CDR3 DNA is TGTGCCAGCAGATCACAGGGGACCACTGAAGCTTTCTTT. Its translation is CASRSQGTTEAFF.

The chain is built from TRBV19 and TRBJ1-1, with D perhaps TRBD1 (5 bases). This CDR3 comprises 16 residues. CDR1 and CDR2 from the germline V gene are LNHDA and SQIVND (reference sequence). Trimming left V 2 bases short and J 4 bases short, with 17 bases between. The CDR3 region is CASSILPLGVGTEAFF. CDR3 bases: TGTGCCAGTAGTATACTCCCCCTAGGGGTGGGCACTGAAGCTTTCTTT.

This chain uses TRBV5-1 with TRBJ1-2; 10 bases map to TRBD1. The V gene end was trimmed by 4 bases and the J gene end by 0 bases; junction bases not matched to a gene: 6. CDR3 size: 16 residues. CDR1 is SGHRS, CDR2 YFSETQ, per germline. CDR3 DNA sequence: TGCGCCAGCAGCCACGGACAGGGGGTATCTAACTATGGCTACACCTTC. This gives the protein CASSHGQGVSNYGYTF.

V gene TRBV7-9 combines with J gene TRBJ1-5; 9 bases agree with TRBD1. Germline V gene data show CDR1 as SEHNR and CDR2 as FQNEAQ (reference sequence). The CDR3 spans 18 residues. The trim removed 5 bases at V and 0 bases at J, leaving 11 bases unmatched. The CDR3 protein is CASSMSGTGIYSNQPQHF. CDR3 in DNA: TGTGCCAGCAGCATGTCCGGGACAGGGATTTATAGCAATCAGCCCCAGCATTTT.

Here the CDR3 DNA reads TGTGCCAGCAGCTTCGCGGGACTAAATAGCAACGAGCAGTACTTC. Its protein is CASSFAGLNSNEQYF. V gene TRBV7-9 combines with J gene TRBJ2-7; 7 bases match TRBD2. Trimming removed 3 bases from V and 5 bases from J; junction bases left unmatched: 10. Per the germline V gene, CDR1 is SEHNR and CDR2 is FQNEAQ (reference sequence). The CDR3 has 15 amino acids.

The chain uses TRBV18 and TRBJ1-2; no clear D gene. Germline V CDR1 and CDR2: KGHSH, LQKENI. The ends were cut back, 3 bases at V and 4 bases at J, with 6 bases in the middle. This CDR3 comprises 12 residues. CDR3 sequence reads: CASSPRAYGYTF. The DNA for the CDR3 is TGTGCCAGCTCACCGCGGGCCTATGGCTACACCTTC.

This clone was counted only a few times. The J gene is TRBJ2-3, the V gene TRBV2; D perhaps matches TRBD2 (5 bases). Germline CDR1 and CDR2: SNHLY and FYNNEI. The V and J ends lost 3 bases and 2 bases respectively, with 12 bases between them. The CDR3 is 15 residues long. CDR3 amino acids: CASSETGVPTDTQYF. The CDR3 nucleotides read TGTGCCAGCAGTGAGACCGGGGTTCCCACAGATACGCAGTATTTT.

DNA of the CDR3: TGTGCCAGCAGCTCGGGACAGCCGCAGTATTTT. Its translation: CASSSGQPQYF. V and J are TRBV13 and TRBJ2-3; 7 bases agree with TRBD1. V gave up 4 bases and J gave up 10 bases; unmatched junction bases: 2. The CDR3 loop spans 11 amino acids. Germline V gives CDR1 PRHDT, CDR2 FYEKMQ (reference sequence). Full variable domain (rest looked up from reference TRBV13 and TRBJ2-3): AAGVIQSPRHLIKEKRETATLKCYPIPRHDTVYWYQQGPGQDPQFLISFYEKMQSDKGSIPDRFSAQQFSDYHSELNMSSLELGDSALYFCASSSGQPQYFGPGTRLTVL.

V and J are TRBV2 and TRBJ1-2; TRBD1 matches at 7 bases. Trimming at V came to 8 bases and at J to 7 bases, leaving 16 bases not matched to a gene. Germline CDR1 is SNHLY and CDR2 is FYNNEI. CDR3 size: 15 residues. The CDR3 protein is CASRERGTEGFGYTF. In nucleotides, the CDR3 is TGTGCCAGCCGAGAGAGGGGGACAGAAGGGTTTGGCTACACCTTC.

The chain employs TRBV9 and TRBJ1-1; the match to TRBD1 covers 7 bases. The junction had 7 bases not matched to a gene; V was cut back by 2 bases and J by 0 bases. The CDR3 has 16 amino acids. Germline V lookup: CDR1 SGDLS, CDR2 YYNGEE. The CDR3 spells CASSVEGAGVNTEAFF. CDR3 DNA sequence: TGTGCCAGCAGCGTGGAGGGGGCGGGTGTGAACACTGAAGCTTTCTTT.

The V and J genes are TRBV6-5 and TRBJ2-7, with D possibly TRBD1 on 6 matching bases. V lost 3 bases, J lost 0 bases, and 12 bases lay in between. Germline lookup yields CDR1 MNHEY and CDR2 SVGAGI. The CDR3 totals 15 residues. The CDR3 is CASSYGTTRSYEQYF. The CDR3, as DNA: TGTGCCAGCAGTTATGGGACAACCCGCTCCTACGAGCAGTACTTC.

The V gene is TRBV7-2, the J gene TRBJ1-1, with D possibly being TRBD1 (6 bases). CDR3 length: 14 residues. The germline CDR1 and CDR2 sequences are SGHTA and FQGNSA. Trimming took off 1 base at V and 6 bases at J, with 12 bases between the two ends. CDR3 nucleotide sequence: TGTGCCAGCAGCTTAGACAGGCAGGGGCCTGAAGCTTTCTTT. Protein: CASSLDRQGPEAFF.

The V gene is TRBV30, the J gene TRBJ2-5, with 10 bases matching TRBD2. In germline, CDR1 is GTSNPN, CDR2 SVGIG (reference sequence). CDR3 size: 16 residues. The J segment lost 1 base and the V segment lost 0 bases, leaving 5 bases of the junction unmatched. In DNA, the CDR3 is TGTGCCTGGAGTGTACTAACTAGCGGGGTCCAAGAGACCCAGTACTTC. This encodes CAWSVLTSGVQETQYF.

This clone was observed a handful of times. V is TRBV7-2 and J is TRBJ1-4, with unresolved D. V was cut by 0 bases and J by 12 bases, with 20 bases left in between. CDR3 length equals 16 residues. Per germline, CDR1 SGHTA and CDR2 FQGNSA. CDR3 in DNA: TGTGCCAGCAGCTTAGCGCAAAGGACTGTTCCGGCGGAACTGTTTTTT. Its translation: CASSLAQRTVPAELFF.

V and J are TRBV29-1 and TRBJ1-4; D is possibly TRBD1 (6 bases). Trimming shortened V by 6 bases and J by 7 bases, and 15 bases separated the two germline ends. Germline CDR1 SQVTM, CDR2 ANQGSEA. The CDR3 contains 13 residues. The CDR3 region is CSVRTDRSEKLFF. The CDR3 DNA sequence: TGCAGCGTACGGACAGATCGTAGTGAAAAACTGTTTTTT.

The J gene is TRBJ1-6, the V gene TRBV6-1; no clear D. The V end lost 4 bases, the J end lost 7 bases, and 11 bases lay between the germline ends. CDR1 MNHNS and CDR2 SASEGT come from the germline V gene. The CDR3 is made up of 14 amino acids. CDR3 DNA: TGTGCCAGCAGTGTAACCGGGAGGAATTCACCCCTCCACTTT. It translates to CASSVTGRNSPLHF.

J is TRBJ2-7 and V is TRBV25-1; 8 nucleotides agree with TRBD2. This CDR3 comprises 16 residues. Germline-derived CDR1 and CDR2 are MGHDK and SYGVNS. Trimming took 1 base from V and 4 from J; bases not matched to a gene: 9. The CDR3 loop is CASSEFGGGKSYEQYF. The DNA of the CDR3 is TGTGCCAGCAGTGAATTTGGCGGGGGGAAGTCGTACGAGCAGTACTTC.

The chain combines TRBV6-6 with TRBJ2-7; a possible D gene is TRBD2 (7 bases). Germline V gives CDR1 MNHNY, CDR2 SVGAGI (reference sequence). V lost 5 bases and J 4 bases, leaving 18 bases between the germline ends. This CDR3 comprises 15 residues. CDR3 residues: CASSLADRKGYEQYF. The CDR3 DNA reads TGTGCCAGCAGTCTAGCGGACAGAAAAGGATACGAGCAGTACTTC.

This clone was picked up a small number of times. The DNA for the CDR3 is TGTGCAAGGGGGAAGGGCGGTAATTGGGGGGAGCAAGAGACCCAGTACTTC. This encodes CARGKGGNWGEQETQYF. The chain is built from TRBV12-2 and TRBJ2-5; the DNA was not compared with TRBD2, the D call given in the table. TRBV12-2 is a pseudogene segment. The CDR3 is made up of 17 amino acids.

This chain uses TRBV5-1 with TRBJ2-2; 10 positions agree with TRBD2. CDR1 SGHRS and CDR2 YFSETQ come from the germline V gene. The CDR3 has 18 residues. V shed 0 bases, J shed 0 bases, and the junction held 5 bases outside the gene matches. Here the CDR3 reads CASSLEPSGGSNTGELFF. The CDR3 DNA is TGCGCCAGCAGCTTGGAACCTAGCGGGGGTTCGAACACCGGGGAGCTGTTTTTT.

The gene calls are TRBV9 and TRBJ1-2; D call uncertain. V was pared by 3 bases and J by 0 bases, with 6 bases between. This CDR3 comprises 13 residues. From germline, CDR1 is SGDLS and CDR2 YYNGEE. CDR3 bases: TGTGCCAGCAGCGGTAGATCTAACTATGGCTACACCTTC. Its translation: CASSGRSNYGYTF.

CDR3 sequence reads: CASSPTGGIQGETQYF. DNA of the CDR3: TGTGCCAGCAGTCCGACAGGGGGAATACAGGGAGAGACCCAGTACTTC. This chain connects TRBV2 to TRBJ2-5; 9 positions match TRBD1. V was pared by 5 bases and J by 4 bases, with 11 bases of the junction left unmatched. Germline V gives CDR1 SNHLY, CDR2 FYNNEI. The CDR3 is 16 amino acids. Full variable domain (missing parts from reference TRBV2 and TRBJ2-5): EPEVTQTPSHQVTQMGQEVILRCVPISNHLYFYWYRQILGQKVEFLVSFYNNEISEKSEIFDDQFSVERPDGSNFTLKIRSTKLEDSAMYFCASSPTGGIQGETQYFGPGTRLLVL.